These 32 T cell receptor beta chains were sequenced from one sample in a study of response to subunit inactivated influenza vaccine. TCRdb called the RT-PCR reads again in MiXCR, with one record for every CDR3 protein. Of almost 250,000 distinct CDR3 sequences listed, about 12% are singletons. The sequences come from non-naive T cells sorted from PBMCs, collected 14 days before vaccination. These receptors all come from a man aged 50-59 years who received an inactivated influenza vaccine.

This clonotype occurred many times. V gene TRBV15 combines with J gene TRBJ1-5, with a possible D match to TRBD1 (5 bases). CDR1 is LNHNV and CDR2 is YYDKDF in the germline V gene (reference sequence). V shed 1 base and J shed 9 bases, with 10 bases lying between them. The length of the CDR3 is 13 residues. The CDR3, as DNA: TGTGCCACCAGCAGAGTTGGGGGTGGGCCCCAGCATTTT. Its protein is CATSRVGGGPQHF.

Only a few counts were recorded for this clonotype. J is TRBJ2-5 and V is TRBV20-1; 9 nucleotides align to TRBD1. CDR3 size: 15 residues. Germline V gene lookup returns CDR1 DFQATT and CDR2 SNEGSKA (reference sequence). Trimming cost V 0 bases and J 3 bases; bases outside gene matches: 5. In DNA form, the CDR3 reads TGCAGTGCTAGAGATCCAAGGACAGGGGAAGAGACCCAGTACTTC. Amino acid sequence: CSARDPRTGEETQYF.

This clonotype was found a few times. The gene calls are TRBV12-3 or TRBV12-4 and TRBJ1-5; D is ambiguous. The CDR3 spans 15 residues. Trimming pared 6 bases from V and 1 base from J, leaving 13 bases between. CDR3: CASSLFRVSNQPQHF. DNA for the CDR3: TGTGCCAGCAGCCTTTTCAGAGTAAGCAATCAGCCCCAGCATTTT.

This sequence joins TRBV2 and TRBJ2-1; D may be TRBD2 (5 bases). Trimming took 4 bases from V and 7 from J, leaving 11 bases between them. CDR3 length: 13 amino acids. Germline V CDR1 and CDR2: SNHLY, FYNNEI. This CDR3 reads CASSVEGFNEQFF. DNA of the CDR3: TGTGCCAGCAGTGTAGAGGGTTTTAATGAGCAGTTCTTC.

The genes are TRBV10-3 and TRBJ1-6; D is ambiguous. Germline CDR1 ENHRY, CDR2 SYGVKD. The CDR3 has 15 residues. The germline V and J ends were trimmed by 0 bases and 9 bases, with 12 bases remaining between them. As DNA, the CDR3 is TGTGCCATCAGTGAGTCGGGAACAGTGGGTTCACCCCTCCACTTT. Its protein product is CAISESGTVGSPLHF.

The gene calls are TRBV10-3 and TRBJ2-5, with a possible D match to TRBD2 (6 bases). This CDR3 is built from 14 residues. V was trimmed by 3 bases and J by 4 bases, leaving 12 bases between them. Looked up from germline, CDR1 is ENHRY and CDR2 is SYGVKD. This CDR3 reads CAISDMGGRETQYF. The CDR3 DNA reads as TGTGCCATCAGTGATATGGGGGGTCGAGAGACCCAGTACTTC.

This clonotype was seen only a few times. The rearrangement joins TRBV15 to TRBJ2-7; tentatively, D is TRBD2 (6 bases). Germline V gene sequence: CDR1 LNHNV, CDR2 YYDKDF (reference sequence). V was clipped by 0 bases and J by 2 bases, with 20 bases between them. This CDR3 is built from 18 residues. The CDR3 spells CATSRDRVFGGKAYEQYF. The CDR3 bases are TGTGCCACCAGCAGAGATCGGGTCTTCGGGGGAAAGGCCTACGAGCAGTACTTC.

V usage is TRBV11-2 and J usage is TRBJ2-4, with unresolved D. Deletions cut 5 bases from V and 9 bases from J, with 8 bases between. The CDR3 runs 11 residues. The germline V gene has CDR1 SGHAT and CDR2 FQNNGV. CDR3 in DNA: TGTGCCAGCAGCCTATCCGGCATTCAGTACTTC. Encoded protein: CASSLSGIQYF.

The rearrangement uses TRBV20-1 and TRBJ1-6; the D is unclear. Germline lookup yields CDR1 DFQATT and CDR2 SNEGSKA (reference sequence). The CDR3 is made up of 14 amino acids. V was clipped by 0 bases and J by 0 bases, with 3 bases between them. The CDR3 bases are TGCAGTGCTAGAGAGCGCTCCTATAATTCACCCCTCCACTTT. Translation gives CSARERSYNSPLHF.

Comment on this clonotype: This may stem from a read error, because a much larger clone lies one nucleotide away. This rearrangement joins TRBV27 to TRBJ2-5; TRBD2 matches 12 bases. The CDR3 length is 13 residues. Germline V gene data show CDR1 as MNHEY and CDR2 as SMNVEV (reference sequence). V gave up 8 bases and J gave up 9 bases; unmatched junction bases: 7. The CDR3 spells CASSSGRAESQYF. The CDR3 DNA sequence: TGTGCCAGCTCTAGCGGGAGGGCCGAGTCCCAGTACTTC.

This clonotype was picked up many times. The rearrangement uses TRBV13 and TRBJ1-6; possible D gene TRBD1, 5 bases. Trimming removed 0 bases from V and 0 bases from J, with 12 bases in between. In germline, CDR1 is PRHDT, CDR2 FYEKMQ (reference sequence). This CDR3 spans 18 amino acids. This chain's CDR3 is CASSLGGTRASYNSPLHF. CDR3 DNA: TGTGCCAGCAGCTTAGGAGGGACCAGGGCCTCCTATAATTCACCCCTCCACTTT.

About this clonotype itself: This may be a read error: a much more frequent sequence differs by one nucleotide. The chain combines TRBV5-6 with TRBJ2-3, with D possibly being TRBD1 (6 bases). V shed 0 bases and J shed 6 bases, with 23 bases lying between them. Germline-derived CDR1 and CDR2 are SGHDT and YYEEEE. The CDR3 loop spans 18 amino acids. The CDR3 loop is CASSLVKVDSRRADTQYF. Written as DNA, the CDR3 is TGTGCCAGCAGCTTGGTCAAGGTGGACAGTCGAAGGGCTGATACGCAGTATTTT.

V and J are TRBV2 and TRBJ2-7; TRBD1 agrees at 7 bases. The ends lost 6 bases at V and 7 bases at J; junction bases unmatched: 9. Germline V gene lookup returns CDR1 SNHLY and CDR2 FYNNEI. The CDR3 runs 13 residues. This chain's CDR3 is CASSSNRGWEQYF. CDR3 bases: TGTGCCAGCAGCTCAAACAGGGGATGGGAGCAGTACTTC.

The genes are TRBV6-1 and TRBJ2-2; 7 bases are shared with TRBD1. The CDR3 sequence is 15 residues long. Losses at the gene ends were 6 bases for V and 6 bases for J; bases not matched to a gene: 10. In germline, CDR1 is MNHNS, CDR2 SASEGT. CDR3 loop: CASRSTGAASGELFF. CDR3 nucleotides: TGTGCCAGCAGATCCACAGGGGCCGCATCCGGGGAGCTGTTTTTT.

This clonotype has more than one count but fewer than ten. The J gene is TRBJ2-1, the V gene TRBV6-5; D remains unclear. CDR3 size: 16 residues. The V and J ends lost 5 bases and 2 bases respectively, with 16 bases between them. Germline V gene data show CDR1 as MNHEY and CDR2 as SVGAGI. CDR3 sequence reads: CASSHEHYPPYNEQFF. The CDR3 region has the DNA TGTGCCAGCAGTCACGAACACTATCCGCCCTACAATGAGCAGTTCTTC.

This clonotype was picked up many times. The gene calls are TRBV29-1 and TRBJ2-2; the D call may be TRBD1 or TRBD2 (5 bases each). The CDR3 is 13 residues long. The V gene lost 3 bases and the J gene lost 4 bases, with 9 bases spanning the gap. Germline lookup yields CDR1 SQVTM and CDR2 ANQGSEA. CDR3: CSVDRAGTGELFF. The CDR3 coding sequence is TGCAGCGTTGACAGGGCGGGCACCGGGGAGCTGTTTTTT.

This clonotype came up many times. V usage is TRBV11-2 and J usage is TRBJ2-3, with D perhaps TRBD1 (6 bases). The CDR3 contains 18 residues. Germline assignment: CDR1 SGHAT and CDR2 FQNNGV. The germline V and J ends were trimmed by 0 bases and 4 bases, with 20 bases remaining between them. The CDR3 DNA reads as TGTGCCAGCAGCTTAGATCGACCGGGACACCGTATTCCAGATACGCAGTATTTT. Protein: CASSLDRPGHRIPDTQYF.

This clonotype occurred a few times. This chain uses TRBV7-2 with TRBJ2-5; D gene unclear. CDR1 is SGHTA, CDR2 FQGNSA, per germline. V lost 5 bases and J lost 5, with 15 bases in between. This CDR3 has 14 residues. CDR3 protein: CASSPTFGLETQYF. CDR3 DNA: TGTGCCAGCAGCCCGACCTTTGGCTTGGAGACCCAGTACTTC.

This clonotype turned up a few times. The V call is TRBV29-1, the J call TRBJ2-1, with 9 bases aligning to TRBD2. The V gene's germline CDR1 is SQVTM and CDR2 ANQGSEA. The CDR3 runs 12 residues. Unmatched junction bases numbered 6, after V lost 1 base and J lost 14 bases. The DNA of the CDR3 is TGCAGCGTTGAAGCGCTAGCGGGGTCAGAGTTCTTC. Translating gives CSVEALAGSEFF.

The genes are TRBV7-9 and TRBJ2-5; no reliable D call. Trimming took 5 bases from V and 5 from J, leaving 18 bases between them. The length of the CDR3 is 15 residues. CDR1 and CDR2 from the germline V gene are SEHNR and FQNEAQ (reference sequence). CDR3 in amino acids: CASSPGTGTGETQYF. The CDR3 DNA follows: TGTGCCAGCAGCCCAGGTACCGGTACGGGCGAGACCCAGTACTTC.

This chain connects TRBV18 to TRBJ2-5; D unclear. CDR3 length equals 12 residues. Trimming removed 5 bases at V and 0 bases at J, with 4 bases between. The germline V gene encodes CDR1 KGHSH and CDR2 LQKENI. The CDR3 DNA is TGTGCCAGCTCAGGAAACCAAGAGACCCAGTACTTC. This gives the protein CASSGNQETQYF.

This chain uses TRBV6-4 with TRBJ2-5; possible D gene TRBD2, 5 bases. The CDR3 extends over 16 amino acids. The ends were cut back, 10 bases at V and 2 bases at J, with 23 bases in the middle. CDR1 is MRHNA and CDR2 is SNTAGT in the germline V gene. The chain's CDR3 is CATTPPGSGSQETQYF. Written as DNA, the CDR3 is TGTGCCACCACCCCCCCGGGCTCGGGATCACAAGAGACCCAGTACTTC.

The genes are TRBV6-2 or TRBV6-3 and TRBJ2-1; 8 bases are a match to TRBD2. V shed 5 bases, J shed 8 bases, and the junction held 11 bases outside the gene matches. CDR1 and CDR2 from the germline V gene are MNHEY and SVGEGT. The CDR3 sequence is 15 residues long. This CDR3 is CASSRPAGADYEQFF. The CDR3 DNA reads as TGTGCCAGCAGTCGTCCAGCGGGAGCTGATTATGAGCAGTTCTTC.

There are a few counts of this clonotype. This rearrangement joins TRBV20-1 to TRBJ1-1, with D tentatively TRBD1 (5 bases). CDR1 is DFQATT and CDR2 is SNEGSKA in the germline V gene (reference sequence). This CDR3 has 13 amino acids. Deletions cut 3 bases from V and 2 bases from J, with 10 bases between. The CDR3 sequence: CSASGGSNTEAFF. The CDR3 DNA sequence: TGCAGTGCTAGTGGGGGGAGTAACACTGAAGCTTTCTTT.

As concerns this clonotype: As the CDR3 is not closed by the conserved phenylalanine or tryptophan, this likely results from a read error. The genes are TRBV30 and TRBJ2-7; 11 nucleotides match TRBD1. V shed 1 base, J shed 9 bases, and the junction held 5 bases outside the gene matches. Germline CDR1 GTSNPN, CDR2 SVGIG (reference sequence). The CDR3 totals 13 residues. The CDR3 region has the DNA TGTGCCTGGAGTGGGACAGGGGGCTCGGCGCAGTACTAC. Translating gives CAWSGTGGSAQYY.

The sample holds many counts of this clonotype. The gene calls are TRBV15 and TRBJ2-2; unclear D gene. CDR3 length: 14 amino acids. V shed 1 base and J shed 6 bases, with 9 bases lying between them. Germline CDR1 and CDR2: LNHNV and YYDKDF (reference sequence). The CDR3 spells CATSRGRVSGELFF. DNA of the CDR3: TGTGCCACCAGCAGAGGTCGGGTCTCCGGGGAGCTGTTTTTT.

There are a few counts of this clonotype. This chain connects TRBV12-3 or TRBV12-4 to TRBJ2-2; 12 nucleotides line up with TRBD2. Trimming took 5 bases from V and 6 from J; bases not matched to a gene: 4. This CDR3 contains 15 residues. The CDR3, as DNA: TGTGCCAGCAGTCCTAGCGGGAGGGCCCCCGGGGAGCTGTTTTTT. The encoded protein is CASSPSGRAPGELFF.

At least ten counts were recorded for this clonotype. The chain recombines TRBV3-1 with TRBJ1-6; the D is unclear. Germline assignment: CDR1 LGHDT and CDR2 YNNKEL (reference sequence). CDR3 size: 16 residues. Trimming removed 4 bases from V and 7 bases from J, with 17 bases in between. The CDR3 DNA is TGTGCCAGCAGCCTCGTAACTCCGGGAGCCAATTCACCCCTCCACTTT. This encodes CASSLVTPGANSPLHF. Using reference TRBV3-1 and TRBJ1-6 for the parts outside the CDR3, the full variable domain is DTAVSQTPKYLVTQMGNDKSIKCEQNLGHDTMYWYKQDSKKFLKIMFSYNNKELIINETVPNRFSPKSPDKAHLNLHINSLELGDSAVYFCASSLVTPGANSPLHFGNGTRLTVT.

V and J are TRBV3-1 and TRBJ1-5; 8 bases align to TRBD1. This CDR3 comprises 14 residues. Trimming cost V 1 base and J 11 bases; bases outside gene matches: 7. Germline V lookup: CDR1 LGHDT, CDR2 YNNKEL (reference sequence). The DNA of the CDR3 is TGTGCCAGCAGCCAAGGAAGGACAGGGAACTCCCAGCATTTT. Translating gives CASSQGRTGNSQHF.

As to this clonotype: Mismatch with germline at one junction end may stem from a read error. The CDR3 is CSARDVLAGVRTGELYF. For the CDR3, the DNA is TGCAGTGCTAGAGATGTATTAGCGGGAGTGAGAACCGGGGAGCTGTATTTT. The chain combines TRBV20-1 with TRBJ2-2; 9 nucleotides align to TRBD2. The germline V gene encodes CDR1 DFQATT and CDR2 SNEGSKA (reference sequence). The CDR3 length is 17 residues.

The gene calls are TRBV2 and TRBJ2-3; D ambiguous. Per germline, CDR1 SNHLY and CDR2 FYNNEI. V shed 7 bases and J shed 1 base, with 12 bases lying between them. CDR3 length: 14 amino acids. CDR3 protein: CASNLGRRTDTQYF. DNA for the CDR3: TGTGCCAGCAATCTCGGACGCCGCACAGATACGCAGTATTTT. Filled out from reference TRBV2 and TRBJ2-3, the complete variable domain reads EPEVTQTPSHQVTQMGQEVILRCVPISNHLYFYWYRQILGQKVEFLVSFYNNEISEKSEIFDDQFSVERPDGSNFTLKIRSTKLEDSAMYFCASNLGRRTDTQYFGPGTRLTVL.

This clonotype has a handful of counts. The gene calls are TRBV7-2 and TRBJ2-1, with 12 bases identical to TRBD2. Germline CDR1 and CDR2: SGHTA and FQGNSA. The V gene end was trimmed by 6 bases and the J gene end by 4 bases; junction bases not matched to a gene: 4. The CDR3 covers 15 residues. The CDR3 sequence: CASRQTSGGYNEQFF. The CDR3 DNA reads TGTGCCAGCAGACAGACTAGCGGGGGATACAATGAGCAGTTCTTC.